This entry concerns a single TCR beta chain. Trimming removed 6 bases from V and 15 bases from J; junction bases left unmatched: 8. This CDR3 spans 12 amino acids. CDR1 is SNHLY and CDR2 is FYNNEI in the germline V gene. The sample originates from a study of cytomegalovirus exposure and HLA in healthy donors. With 60 Vbeta and 13 Jbeta primers, the PCR was carried out. The repertoire was sequenced with immunoSEQ multiplex PCR; TCRdb's copy has only in-frame clones and lacks some. This table has 150,000 or so clones, 60% to 85% appearing once. The chain is built from TRBV2 and TRBJ2-1; 10 bases line up with TRBD2. This receptor was identified in a female donor in good health and CMV-seronegative. Source material: PBMCs. The CDR3 loop is CASSQLAGLPFF. CDR3 in DNA: TGTGCCAGCAGCCAACTAGCGGGACTGCCGTTCTTC.